This entry lists 30 T cell receptor beta chains sequenced from one sample in a study of OX40 agonist ivuxolimab in advanced cancers. Only in-frame clones appear in the TCRdb table, and some are missing; sequencing was by immunoSEQ multiplex PCR. The data hold tens of thousands of clones, with about 88% observed a single time. The input for sequencing was CD4+ or CD8+ T cells sorted from blood, taken in a trial of the OX40 agonist ivuxolimab. The receptors stem from an adult with an advanced solid tumor such as melanoma, head and neck, liver or kidney cancer.

The sample holds one count of this clone. The gene calls are TRBV2 and TRBJ2-7; weak D call: TRBD1 (5 bases). The germline gives CDR1 SNHLY, CDR2 FYNNEI. The CDR3 spans 13 residues. The ends were cut back, 7 bases at V and 9 bases at J, with 19 bases in the middle. The CDR3 nucleotides read TGTGCCAGCACCGGCGGCACAGGCTCGCGGCAGTACTTC. Translated: CASTGGTGSRQYF.

The V call is TRBV6-6, the J call TRBJ1-5, with 7 nucleotides matching TRBD1. Germline-derived CDR1 and CDR2 are MNHNY and SVGAGI (reference sequence). The CDR3 spans 15 residues. Trimming at V came to 6 bases and at J to 2 bases, leaving 7 bases not matched to a gene. CDR3 in amino acids: CASSPGDRGNQPQHF. In DNA, the CDR3 is TGTGCCAGCAGCCCTGGGGACAGAGGCAATCAGCCCCAGCATTTT.

The chain links TRBV4-1 to TRBJ2-2; 15 bases align to TRBD2. The CDR3 spans 21 residues. After removal of 4 bases from V and 1 base from J, the junction contained 13 bases not matched to a gene. The germline CDR1 and CDR2 sequences are MGHRA and YSYEKL. CDR3 protein: CASSLPGLAGGKNRNTGELFF. CDR3 bases: TGCGCCAGCAGCCTACCGGGACTAGCGGGAGGAAAGAATAGGAACACCGGGGAGCTGTTTTTT.

The rearrangement joins TRBV28 to TRBJ1-3, with 7 bases fitting TRBD1. Trimming removed 3 bases from V and 2 bases from J; junction bases left unmatched: 13. The V gene's germline CDR1 is MDHEN and CDR2 SYDVKM. The CDR3 covers 18 residues. The CDR3: CASSFTHANRGTGNTIYF. In nucleotides, the CDR3 is TGTGCCAGCAGTTTCACTCATGCGAACAGGGGAACTGGAAACACCATATATTTT.

This chain uses TRBV5-1 with TRBJ1-1; D perhaps matches TRBD1 (5 bases). Trimming took 4 bases from V and 1 from J, leaving 11 bases between them. The CDR3 is 14 residues long. The germline V gene encodes CDR1 SGHRS and CDR2 YFSETQ. This CDR3 reads CASSLTQGNTEAFF. The DNA of the CDR3 is TGCGCCAGCAGCCTAACGCAGGGGAACACTGAAGCTTTCTTT.

The rearrangement uses TRBV7-2 and TRBJ2-1, with D possibly TRBD2 on 5 matching bases. The CDR3 length is 18 residues. CDR1 and CDR2 from the germline V gene are SGHTA and FQGNSA. The germline V and J ends were trimmed by 1 base and 0 bases, with 16 bases remaining between them. The CDR3 nucleotides are TGTGCCAGCAGCTTAGGACCCGGGGTGGGAAGCTCCTACAATGAGCAGTTCTTC. Protein product: CASSLGPGVGSSYNEQFF.

The genes are TRBV6-1 and TRBJ1-5, with D tentatively TRBD1 (5 bases). Trimming stripped 3 bases from V and 0 bases from J, with 18 bases between. Germline V gene data show CDR1 as MNHNS and CDR2 as SASEGT. The CDR3 has 18 residues. The CDR3 protein is CASSDVSGAETSNQPQHF. CDR3 DNA sequence: TGTGCCAGCAGTGATGTTTCCGGGGCCGAGACTAGCAATCAGCCCCAGCATTTT.

The chain is built from TRBV14 and TRBJ1-4, with D perhaps matching TRBD1 (5 bases). The CDR3 consists of 13 residues. Germline lookup yields CDR1 SGHDN and CDR2 FVKESK. V was shortened by 3 bases and J by 10 bases, with 12 bases between the two germline ends. The CDR3 sequence is CASSHVPRGKLFF. In nucleotides, the CDR3 is TGTGCCAGCAGCCACGTACCGAGGGGAAAACTGTTTTTT. The complete variable domain, with remaining parts taken from reference TRBV14 and TRBJ1-4, reads EAGVTQFPSHSVIEKGQTVTLRCDPISGHDNLYWYRRVMGKEIKFLLHFVKESKQDESGMPNNRFLAERTGGTYSTLKVQPAELEDSGVYFCASSHVPRGKLFFGSGTQLSVL.

This chain uses TRBV10-1 with TRBJ2-7, with TRBD1 matching over 7 bases. CDR1 WNHNN and CDR2 SYGVQD come from the germline V gene (reference sequence). Trimming removed 5 bases from V and 6 bases from J; junction bases left unmatched: 10. The CDR3 spans 14 residues. The CDR3 sequence is CASSTGQLICEQYF. DNA of the CDR3: TGCGCCAGCAGTACGGGACAGCTAATCTGCGAGCAGTACTTC.

The CDR3 coding sequence is TGTGCCAGCAGCTTAGATGCGGTGCCGAACACCGGGGAGCTGTTTTTT. Protein product: CASSLDAVPNTGELFF. The genes are TRBV7-2 and TRBJ2-2; no clear D. Trimming stripped 1 base from V and 0 bases from J, with 9 bases between. The CDR3 is 16 amino acids. Germline V gives CDR1 SGHTA, CDR2 FQGNSA.

The chain joins TRBV19 to TRBJ2-5, with D possibly matching TRBD1 (5 bases). CDR3 length: 13 amino acids. V shed 7 bases and J shed 5 bases, with 14 bases lying between them. Germline-derived CDR1 and CDR2 are LNHDA and SQIVND (reference sequence). This CDR3 reads CASNGQGGETQYF. The CDR3 nucleotides read TGTGCCAGTAATGGGCAGGGCGGCGAGACCCAGTACTTC.

The V gene is TRBV5-1, the J gene TRBJ2-7; 10 bases map to TRBD1. CDR3 size: 16 residues. Trimming removed 0 bases from V and 5 bases from J; junction bases left unmatched: 8. Germline CDR1 and CDR2: SGHRS and YFSETQ. The CDR3 loop reads CASSLDLGQGIDEQYF. In DNA form, the CDR3 reads TGCGCCAGCAGCTTGGATTTGGGACAGGGGATCGACGAGCAGTACTTC. Full variable domain (outside the CDR3, taken from reference TRBV5-1 and TRBJ2-7): KAGVTQTPRYLIKTRGQQVTLSCSPISGHRSVSWYQQTPGQGLQFLFEYFSETQRNKGNFPGRFSGRQFSNSRSEMNVSTLELGDSALYLCASSLDLGQGIDEQYFGPGTRLTVT.

This clone was found once. V is TRBV6-5 and J is TRBJ2-6; D unclear. The CDR3 contains 16 residues. Germline CDR1 is MNHEY and CDR2 is SVGAGI. V lost 0 bases to trimming and J lost 1 base, with 7 bases between them. CDR3 coding DNA: TGTGCCAGCAGTTACTCGGCAACTTCTGGGGCCAACGTCCTGACTTTC. It specifies CASSYSATSGANVLTF.

V is TRBV19 and J is TRBJ1-2; D remains unclear. This CDR3 region has 14 residues. CDR1 LNHDA and CDR2 SQIVND come from the germline V gene (reference sequence). V lost 3 bases and J 7 bases, leaving 15 bases between the germline ends. The CDR3 protein is CASSIPAQPSGYTF. In nucleotides, the CDR3 is TGTGCCAGTAGTATCCCGGCCCAGCCGTCTGGCTACACCTTC.

The gene calls are TRBV9 and TRBJ2-1, with 7 bases matching TRBD2. The CDR3 has 17 amino acids. Germline-derived CDR1 and CDR2 are SGDLS and YYNGEE. Unmatched junction bases numbered 11, after V lost 0 bases and J lost 5 bases. CDR3 region: CASSVDIAGEFDNEQFF. As DNA, the CDR3 is TGTGCCAGCAGCGTAGATATCGCGGGAGAATTCGACAATGAGCAGTTCTTC. The complete variable domain, with remaining parts taken from reference TRBV9 and TRBJ2-1, reads DSGVTQTPKHLITATGQRVTLRCSPRSGDLSVYWYQQSLDQGLQFLIQYYNGEERAKGNILERFSAQQFPDLHSELNLSSLELGDSALYFCASSVDIAGEFDNEQFFGPGTRLTVL.

The rearrangement links TRBV5-5 to TRBJ1-2, with 7 nucleotides matching TRBD1. Germline CDR1 reads SGHKS; CDR2 reads YYEKEE (reference sequence). The J segment lost 2 bases and the V segment lost 3 bases, leaving 4 bases of the junction unmatched. This CDR3 has 14 amino acids. CDR3 amino acids: CASSSTGQNYGYTF. Written as DNA, the CDR3 is TGTGCCAGCAGCTCGACGGGACAGAACTATGGCTACACCTTC.

The DNA of the CDR3 is TGTGCCAGCAGCCCTCCGGGACAGGGGACCTACGAGCAGTACTTC. Its translation is CASSPPGQGTYEQYF. This chain links TRBV28 with TRBJ2-7; TRBD1 agrees at 10 bases. CDR1 is MDHEN, CDR2 SYDVKM, per germline. Unmatched junction bases numbered 7, after V lost 6 bases and J lost 2 bases. This CDR3 has 15 amino acids. Variable domain in full (rest from reference TRBV28 and TRBJ2-7): DVKVTQSSRYLVKRTGEKVFLECVQDMDHENMFWYRQDPGLGLRLIYFSYDVKMKEKGDIPEGYSVSREKKERFSLILESASTNQTSMYLCASSPPGQGTYEQYFGPGTRLTVT.

This chain uses TRBV9 with TRBJ1-4; no clear D gene. This CDR3 has 15 amino acids. Germline values: CDR1 SGDLS, CDR2 YYNGEE. The V and J ends lost 4 bases and 7 bases respectively, with 17 bases between them. Here the CDR3 DNA reads TGTGCCAGCAGCACCCATGCCACGGAGATTGAAAAACTGTTTTTT. It translates to CASSTHATEIEKLFF.

This rearrangement joins TRBV5-1 to TRBJ2-3; D gene unclear. Trimming took 2 bases from V and 4 from J, leaving 17 bases between them. Germline V gives CDR1 SGHRS, CDR2 YFSETQ. The CDR3 is made up of 16 amino acids. CDR3 nucleotides: TGCGCCAGCAGCTTCTCCTTTCGCGTGGGCCCAGATACGCAGTATTTT. This sequence encodes CASSFSFRVGPDTQYF.

V is TRBV28 and J is TRBJ2-5, with D uncertain. The germline V gene encodes CDR1 MDHEN and CDR2 SYDVKM. This CDR3 is built from 14 residues. Trimming shortened V by 2 bases and J by 3 bases, and 10 bases separated the two germline ends. In DNA, the CDR3 is TGTGCCAGCAGTTTACAGAAGATCGAAGAGACCCAGTACTTC. This translates into CASSLQKIEETQYF.

This sequence joins TRBV7-8 and TRBJ2-1, with D unclear. Trimming left V 4 bases short and J 4 bases short, with 8 bases between. The CDR3 consists of 13 residues. CDR1 and CDR2 from the germline V gene are SGHVS and FQNEAQ. The CDR3 bases are TGTGCCAGCAGCTCTACAGAATACAATGAGCAGTTCTTC. This codes for CASSSTEYNEQFF.

This chain links TRBV9 with TRBJ1-1, with D hard to call. CDR1 is SGDLS, CDR2 YYNGEE, per germline. V was clipped by 3 bases and J by 0 bases, with 9 bases between them. This CDR3 has 14 amino acids. The CDR3, as DNA: TGTGCCAGCAGCGAGGAATCTATGAACACTGAAGCTTTCTTT. Translation gives CASSEESMNTEAFF.

This clone came up once. This chain uses TRBV5-4 with TRBJ2-5; TRBD1 matches at 7 bases. The CDR3 has 14 residues. Germline CDR1 reads SGHNT; CDR2 reads YYREEE (reference sequence). V lost 4 bases and J lost 5; bases outside the gene matches: 8. CDR3 sequence: CASSRTGLGETQYF. For the CDR3, the DNA is TGTGCCAGCAGCAGGACAGGCCTAGGGGAGACCCAGTACTTC.

The rearrangement links TRBV6-5 to TRBJ1-3, with TRBD1 as a possible D gene (6 bases). Trimming took 9 bases from V and 0 from J, leaving 9 bases between them. Per germline, CDR1 MNHEY and CDR2 SVGAGI. This CDR3 comprises 13 residues. The chain's CDR3 is CASYRASGNTIYF. CDR3 DNA: TGTGCCAGTTACAGGGCCTCTGGAAACACCATATATTTT.

This sequence joins TRBV9 and TRBJ2-3, with 10 bases lining up with TRBD2. V was pared by 0 bases and J by 4 bases, with 2 bases of the junction left unmatched. This CDR3 region has 15 residues. Germline V gene sequence: CDR1 SGDLS, CDR2 YYNGEE. CDR3 protein: CASSVGGLASDTQYF. The CDR3 coding sequence is TGTGCCAGCAGCGTAGGGGGACTAGCGTCAGATACGCAGTATTTT.

V and J are TRBV7-2 and TRBJ2-3; TRBD2 matches at 7 bases. CDR1 and CDR2 (germline): SGHTA, FQGNSA. J lost 1 base, V lost 1 base, and 8 bases had no gene match. The CDR3 covers 17 residues. The CDR3, as DNA: TGTGCCAGCAGCTTAGTCGCTATGGCGGGGGGCACAGATACGCAGTATTTT. Translation: CASSLVAMAGGTDTQYF.

The chain links TRBV28 to TRBJ2-2, with 12 positions matching TRBD1. The CDR3 length is 16 residues. Germline assignment: CDR1 MDHEN and CDR2 SYDVKM. The trim removed 8 bases at V and 5 bases at J, leaving 9 bases unmatched. The CDR3 here is CASYDPGQGATGELFF. CDR3 bases: TGTGCCAGCTATGATCCGGGACAGGGGGCAACCGGGGAGCTGTTTTTT.

This clone was counted once. The J gene is TRBJ1-4, the V gene TRBV6-5; D is perhaps TRBD1 (5 bases). The CDR3 extends over 14 amino acids. Germline V gene sequence: CDR1 MNHEY, CDR2 SVGAGI. Trimming removed 6 bases at V and 4 bases at J, with 12 bases between. This chain's CDR3 is CASSVGRSNEKLFF. CDR3 coding DNA: TGTGCCAGCAGCGTGGGACGGAGTAATGAAAAACTGTTTTTT.

V gene TRBV15 combines with J gene TRBJ1-5; possibly TRBD1 for D (5 bases). CDR1 is LNHNV and CDR2 is YYDKDF in the germline V gene (reference sequence). Trimming left V 0 bases short and J 7 bases short, with 13 bases between. This CDR3 spans 15 amino acids. The CDR3 bases are TGTGCCACCAGCAGAGACAACGGGGGATGGCAGCCCCAGCATTTT. Translated, it gives CATSRDNGGWQPQHF. The full variable domain, in which reference TRBV15 and TRBJ1-5 provide the parts outside the CDR3, is DAMVIQNPRYQVTQFGKPVTLSCSQTLNHNVMYWYQQKSSQAPKLLFHYYDKDFNNEADTPDNFQSRRPNTSFCFLDIRSPGLGDTAMYLCATSRDNGGWQPQHFGDGTRLSIL.

V and J are TRBV4-2 and TRBJ2-7, with 7 bases fitting TRBD2. This CDR3 is built from 16 residues. J was trimmed by 0 bases and V by 0 bases; bases with no gene match: 5. CDR1 and CDR2 (germline): LGHNA, YNFKEQ. This CDR3 is CASSQDPGEGSYEQYF. Written as DNA, the CDR3 is TGTGCCAGCAGCCAAGATCCGGGGGAGGGCTCCTACGAGCAGTACTTC.